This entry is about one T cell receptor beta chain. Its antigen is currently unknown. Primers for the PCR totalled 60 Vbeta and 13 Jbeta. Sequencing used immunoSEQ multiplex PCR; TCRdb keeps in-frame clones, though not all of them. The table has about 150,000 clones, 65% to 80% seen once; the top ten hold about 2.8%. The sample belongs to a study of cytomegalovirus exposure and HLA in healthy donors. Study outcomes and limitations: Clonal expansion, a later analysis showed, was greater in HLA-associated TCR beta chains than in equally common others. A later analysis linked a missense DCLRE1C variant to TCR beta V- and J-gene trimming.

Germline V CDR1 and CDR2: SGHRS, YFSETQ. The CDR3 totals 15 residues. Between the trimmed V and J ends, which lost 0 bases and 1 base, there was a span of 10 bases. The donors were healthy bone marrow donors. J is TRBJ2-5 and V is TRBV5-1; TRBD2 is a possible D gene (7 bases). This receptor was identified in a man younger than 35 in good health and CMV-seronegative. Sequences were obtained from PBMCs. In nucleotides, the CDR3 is TGCGCCAGCAGCTTGGAGGGGGGGCGCCAAGAGACCCAGTACTTC. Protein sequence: CASSLEGGRQETQYF.